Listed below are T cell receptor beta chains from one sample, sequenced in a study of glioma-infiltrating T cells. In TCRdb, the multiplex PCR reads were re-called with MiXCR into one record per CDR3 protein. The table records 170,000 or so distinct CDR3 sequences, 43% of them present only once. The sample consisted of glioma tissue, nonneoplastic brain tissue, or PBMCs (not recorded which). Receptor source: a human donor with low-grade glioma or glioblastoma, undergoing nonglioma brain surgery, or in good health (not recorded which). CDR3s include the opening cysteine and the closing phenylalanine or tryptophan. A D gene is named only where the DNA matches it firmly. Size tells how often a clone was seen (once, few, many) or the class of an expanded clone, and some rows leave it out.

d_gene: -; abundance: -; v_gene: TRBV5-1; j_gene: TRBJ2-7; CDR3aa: CASRVQTGSTYEQYF; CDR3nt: TGCGCCAGCAGGGTACAGACTGGTTCCACCTACGAGCAGTACTTC
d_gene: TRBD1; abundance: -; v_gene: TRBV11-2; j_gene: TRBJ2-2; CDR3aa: CASSSGTGVHGELFF; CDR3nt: TGTGCCAGCAGCTCCGGGACAGGGGTTCACGGGGAGCTGTTTTTT
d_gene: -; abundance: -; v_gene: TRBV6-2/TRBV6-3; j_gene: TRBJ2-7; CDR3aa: CASSTRPPYEQYF; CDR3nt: TGTGCCAGCAGTACCCGCCCTCCCTACGAGCAGTACTTC
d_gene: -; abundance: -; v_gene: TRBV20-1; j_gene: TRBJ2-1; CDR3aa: CSAGITGSSYNEKFF; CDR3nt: TGCAGTGCTGGTATTACAGGCAGCTCCTACAATGAGAAGTTCTTC
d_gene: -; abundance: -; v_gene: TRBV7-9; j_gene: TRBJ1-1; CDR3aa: CASEKTGITEAFF; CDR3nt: TGCGCCAGCGAAAAAACAGGGATCACTGAAGCTTTCTTT
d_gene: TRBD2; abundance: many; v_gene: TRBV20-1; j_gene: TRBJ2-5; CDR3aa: CSASGTSGNQETQYF; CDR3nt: TGCAGTGCTAGTGGGACTAGCGGGAACCAAGAGACCCAGTACTTC
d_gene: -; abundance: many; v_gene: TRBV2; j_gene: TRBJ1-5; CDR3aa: CASTKTNSNQPQHF; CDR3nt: TGTGCCAGCACTAAGACAAATAGCAATCAGCCCCAGCATTTT
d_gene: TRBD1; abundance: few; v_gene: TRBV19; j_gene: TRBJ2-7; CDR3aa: CASSNQYRGRKEQYF; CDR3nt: TGTGCCAGTAGTAACCAATACAGGGGGCGCAAAGAGCAGTACTTC
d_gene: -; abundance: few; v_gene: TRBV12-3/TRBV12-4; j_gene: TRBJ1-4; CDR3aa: CASSFGSEKLFF; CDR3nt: TGTGCCAGCAGTTTCGGGAGTGAAAAACTGTTTTTT
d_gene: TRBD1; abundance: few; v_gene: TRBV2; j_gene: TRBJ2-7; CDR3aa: CASIGTDDYEQYF; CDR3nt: TGTGCCAGCATAGGGACAGACGACTACGAGCAGTACTTC
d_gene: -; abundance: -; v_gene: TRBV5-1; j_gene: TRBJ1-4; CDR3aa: CASSTASFNEKLFF; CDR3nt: TGCGCCAGCAGCACGGCAAGCTTTAATGAAAAACTGTTTTTT
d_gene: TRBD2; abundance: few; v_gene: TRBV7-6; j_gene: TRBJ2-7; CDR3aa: CASSLGLAEYEQYF; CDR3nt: TGTGCCAGCAGCTTGGGACTAGCGGAATACGAGCAGTACTTC
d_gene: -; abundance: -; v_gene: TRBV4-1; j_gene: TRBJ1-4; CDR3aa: CASSQAVNEKLFF; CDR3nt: TGCGCCAGCAGCCAAGCCGTTAATGAAAAACTGTTTTTT
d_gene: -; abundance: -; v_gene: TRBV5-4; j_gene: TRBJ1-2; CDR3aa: CASSDRDSGSGYTF; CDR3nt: TGTGCCAGCAGCGATCGGGACTCGGGCTCTGGCTACACCTTC
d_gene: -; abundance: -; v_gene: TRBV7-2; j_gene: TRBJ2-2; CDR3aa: CASSRTGALTGELFF; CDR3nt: TGTGCCAGCAGTCGGACGGGAGCTCTTACCGGGGAGCTGTTTTTT
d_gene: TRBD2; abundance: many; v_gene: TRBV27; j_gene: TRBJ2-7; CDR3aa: CASSPRTSGIYEQYF; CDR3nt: TGTGCCAGCAGTCCCCGGACTAGCGGGATCTACGAGCAGTACTTC
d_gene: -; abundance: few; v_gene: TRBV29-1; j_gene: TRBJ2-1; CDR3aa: CSVEATGIYNEQFF; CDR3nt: TGCAGCGTTGAGGCTACAGGTATCTACAATGAGCAGTTCTTC
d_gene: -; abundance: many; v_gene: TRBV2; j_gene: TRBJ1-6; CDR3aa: CASARIQALHF; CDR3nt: TGTGCCAGCGCTAGAATTCAGGCCCTCCACTTT
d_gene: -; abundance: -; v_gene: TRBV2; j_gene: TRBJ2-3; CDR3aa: CASNRARDTQYF; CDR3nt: TGTGCCAGCAATAGAGCTAGGGATACGCAGTATTTT
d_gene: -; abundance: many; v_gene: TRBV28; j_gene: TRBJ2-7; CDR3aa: CASSTSDRAPYEQYF; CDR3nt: TGTGCCAGCAGCACCAGCGACCGCGCACCCTACGAGCAGTACTTC
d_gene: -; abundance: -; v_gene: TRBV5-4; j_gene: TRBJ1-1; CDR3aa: CASSLGVTMNTEAFF; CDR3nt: TGTGCCAGCAGCTTGGGAGTTACAATGAACACTGAAGCTTTCTTT
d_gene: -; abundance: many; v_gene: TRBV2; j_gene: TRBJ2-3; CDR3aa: CASSVGTSQYF; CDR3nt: TGTGCCAGCAGTGTCGGGACGTCGCAGTATTTT
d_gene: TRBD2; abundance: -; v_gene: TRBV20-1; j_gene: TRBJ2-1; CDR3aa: CSAPLTSVIYNEQFF; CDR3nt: TGCAGTGCTCCACTGACTAGCGTGATTTACAATGAGCAGTTCTTC
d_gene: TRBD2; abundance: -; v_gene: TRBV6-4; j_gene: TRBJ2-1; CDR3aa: CASSYGLAGPSEQFF; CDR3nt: TGTGCCAGCAGCTACGGACTAGCGGGCCCCAGTGAGCAGTTCTTC
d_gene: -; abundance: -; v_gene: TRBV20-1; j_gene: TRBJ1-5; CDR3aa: CSARRRERVTQPQHF; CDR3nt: TGCAGTGCGAGGCGCCGGGAAAGGGTTACTCAGCCCCAGCATTTT
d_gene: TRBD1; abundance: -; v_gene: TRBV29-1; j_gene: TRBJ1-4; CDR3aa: CSVVWTGNEKLFF; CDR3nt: TGCAGCGTTGTTTGGACAGGGAATGAAAAACTGTTTTTT